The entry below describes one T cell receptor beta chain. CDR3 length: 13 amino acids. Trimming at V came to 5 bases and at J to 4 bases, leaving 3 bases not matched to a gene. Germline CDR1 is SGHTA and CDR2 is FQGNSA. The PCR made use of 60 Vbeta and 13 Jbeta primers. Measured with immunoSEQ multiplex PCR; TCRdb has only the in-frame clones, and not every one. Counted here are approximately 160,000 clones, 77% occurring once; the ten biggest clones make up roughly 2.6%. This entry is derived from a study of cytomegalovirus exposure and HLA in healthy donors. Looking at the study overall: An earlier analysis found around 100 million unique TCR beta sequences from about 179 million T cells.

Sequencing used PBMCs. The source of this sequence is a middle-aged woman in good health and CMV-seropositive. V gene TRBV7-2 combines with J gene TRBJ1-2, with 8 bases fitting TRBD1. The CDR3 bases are TGTGCCAGCAGCCGAGGGACAGGCTATGGCTACACCTTC. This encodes CASSRGTGYGYTF.